This TCR beta chain comes out of a study of cytomegalovirus exposure and HLA in healthy donors. Study-wide points: Later findings reportedly placed an Asian-associated ancestry cluster below the roughly 660-donor mean for N-insertions. TRBV6-2, TRBV6-3 and some other V segments were unresolvable in 87-base-pair reads. Published work reported that the classifier diagnosed cytomegalovirus status with high specificity and sensitivity.

Germline V gene sequence: CDR1 SGDLS, CDR2 YYNGEE. The CDR3 is 14 residues long. Unmatched junction bases numbered 7, after V lost 4 bases and J lost 6 bases. Primers included in the PCR were 60 Vbeta and 13 Jbeta primers. Assay: immunoSEQ multiplex PCR; the TCRdb copy retains only in-frame clones and omits some. Here the sample spans approximately 100,000 clones, approximately 79% being singletons. Points on this clone: Its antigen is as yet unknown.

The chain uses TRBV9 and TRBJ2-1; 7 positions match TRBD2. The sample consisted of PBMCs. This clonotype was sampled from a woman between 40 and 55 years old in good health and CMV-seronegative. CDR3 bases: TGTGCCAGCAGCCACCCCGGGGGGAGCAATGAGCAGTTCTTC. It is translated as CASSHPGGSNEQFF.